This TCR beta chain emerged from a study of CD8 T cells in ankylosing spondylitis (dated by TCRdb to about 2017). Some background on the complete study: The study set out to find disease-linked TCR variants by profiling T cell receptor beta repertoires in ankylosing spondylitis patients and healthy donors. The full study cohort was made up of 25 ankylosing spondylitis patients and 108 healthy donors. Samples of peripheral blood were taken, and for ankylosing spondylitis patients, synovial fluid was collected as well.

TCRdb lists the instrument as Illumina HiSeq 2500. Quantitative 5'-RACE with molecular barcodes was used to prepare TCR beta libraries. The authors processed their data as follows. A new computational method, built on a probabilistic model of VDJ rearrangement, was used to identify disease-linked TCR variants. The public reads were reanalyzed by TCRdb: fastp trimming at Q25, MiXCR alignment, in-frame beta chains only. Entries are consolidated by CDR3 protein sequence, retaining the most common genes and DNA. In this record, the V and J calls reflect TCRdb's handling and not the investigators' own analysis. The sample has more than 300,000 distinct CDR3 sequences on record, around 7.6% of them singletons. Approximately 14% of the sample is held by the ten biggest clonotypes. CDR1 and CDR2 were assigned from the germline V gene as MDHEN and SYDVKM. From the cysteine through the phenylalanine, the CDR3 covers 16 amino acids. Left in the record is the CDR3 DNA by itself, 48 bases read in frame from the first base. V is cut back by 5 bases and J by 0 bases, with 6 bases in the junction unmatched.

Broad study findings and their caveats: A TCR beta motif made up of 7 to 9 highly homologous amino acid variants appeared to be characteristic of blood from ankylosing spondylitis patients. The disease-linked clones had a CD8+ phenotype and were found at relatively low frequencies in peripheral blood. Some TCR beta motif variants had previously been reported in synovial fluid and blood of reactive arthritis patients, which suggested common disease-initiation mechanisms. The disease-linked clones were reported as significantly enriched in matched synovial fluid samples from ankylosing spondylitis patients.

This clonotype has more than one count but fewer than ten. Its binding antigen is unknown. No clone much larger than this one lies a single base away; base qualities are absent. Recombination linked TRBV28 to TRBJ1-4; TRBD1 lines up with 7 middle nucleotides. Sequencing was performed on blood, either unsorted or a sorted T cell fraction (not recorded which). The receptor was isolated from a male donor with ankylosing spondylitis. Here the CDR3 is given as CASSPYRGATNEKLFF. The sequenced DNA is TGTGCCAGCAGTCCATACAGGGGTGCAACTAATGAAAAACTGTTTTTT. Extended through the reference TRBV28 and TRBJ1-4 proteins, this CDR3 yields the full variable domain: DVKVTQSSRYLVKRTGEKVFLECVQDMDHENMFWYRQDPGLGLRLIYFSYDVKMKEKGDIPEGYSVSREKKERFSLILESASTNQTSMYLCASSPYRGATNEKLFFGSGTQLSVL.